Sequencing of this T cell receptor beta chain was carried out in a study of CD8 T cells in Susac syndrome. CDR1 and CDR2 (germline): DFQATT, SNEGSKA (reference sequence). This CDR3 comprises 16 residues. The junction had 8 bases not matched to a gene; V was cut back by 3 bases and J by 2 bases. Random hexamers primed reverse transcription of about 0.45 to 1 ug RNA. An immunoSEQ multiplex PCR amplified TCR beta CDR3 over 54 Vbeta and 13 Jbeta. TCRdb ran MiXCR on the immunoSEQ multiplex PCR reads and lists one entry per CDR3 protein. The sample shows 160,000 or so distinct CDR3 sequences, around 95% of them seen only once. This clonotype has only one observation.

This TCR came from a human donor with multiple sclerosis. Sequencing was performed on CD8+ T cells from PBMCs. The gene calls are TRBV20-1 and TRBJ1-5; TRBD1 aligns across 9 bases. This chain's CDR3 is CSASYGTGKGNQPQHF. The CDR3 bases are TGCAGTGCTAGTTATGGGACAGGGAAGGGCAATCAGCCCCAGCATTTT.